This entry lists 27 T cell receptor beta chains sequenced from one sample in a study of blood T cell repertoires in COVID-19. Here immunoSEQ multiplex PCR was the method, and the copy in TCRdb shows in-frame clones only, minus some. The table has 250,000 to 300,000 clones, around 84% seen once. Sequenced input: PBMCs or T cells enriched from blood (not recorded which). The receptor source for this set is a man younger than 35 who had recovered from COVID-19.

The chain uses TRBV11-2 and TRBJ1-2; D ambiguous. V was trimmed by 0 bases and J by 5 bases, leaving 4 bases between them. Germline loops: CDR1 SGHAT, CDR2 FQNNGV. The CDR3 loop spans 12 amino acids. CDR3 protein: CASSLDLYGYTF. Written as DNA, the CDR3 is TGTGCCAGCAGCTTAGATCTGTATGGCTACACCTTC. Combining the CDR3 with reference TRBV11-2 and TRBJ1-2 gives the whole variable domain EAGVAQSPRYKIIEKRQSVAFWCNPISGHATLYWYQQILGQGPKLLIQFQNNGVVDDSQLPKDRFSAERLKGVDSTLKIQPAKLEDSAVYLCASSLDLYGYTFGSGTRLTVV.

The J gene is TRBJ1-4, the V gene TRBV2; D ambiguous. Trimming took 6 bases from V and 1 from J, leaving 6 bases between them. Per germline, CDR1 SNHLY and CDR2 FYNNEI. There are 13 residues in the CDR3. DNA of the CDR3: TGTGCCAGCAGGCGGGGAACTAATGAAAAACTGTTTTTT. Translating it yields CASRRGTNEKLFF. Complete variable domain (other parts from reference TRBV2 and TRBJ1-4): EPEVTQTPSHQVTQMGQEVILRCVPISNHLYFYWYRQILGQKVEFLVSFYNNEISEKSEIFDDQFSVERPDGSNFTLKIRSTKLEDSAMYFCASRRGTNEKLFFGSGTQLSVL.

V gene TRBV28 combines with J gene TRBJ2-2; 7 bases are a match to TRBD1. Germline V CDR1 and CDR2: MDHEN, SYDVKM. There are 15 residues in the CDR3. V trimming: 7 bases; J trimming: 1 base; junction bases outside the gene matches: 6. The CDR3 is CASIPGTVNTGELFF. The CDR3, as DNA: TGTGCCAGCATCCCTGGGACAGTGAACACCGGGGAGCTGTTTTTT.

This clone was counted a single time. The gene calls are TRBV18 and TRBJ2-5; 12 bases map to TRBD2. Germline V gene lookup returns CDR1 KGHSH and CDR2 LQKENI. This CDR3 has 16 amino acids. V gave up 4 bases and J gave up 3 bases; unmatched junction bases: 6. DNA for the CDR3: TGTGCCAGCTCACAAACGCGGACTAGCGGGGAAGAGACCCAGTACTTC. It encodes CASSQTRTSGEETQYF.

The table lists this clone with a few counts. The chain has TRBV6-1 and TRBJ2-2, with TRBD1 matching 8 bases. CDR1 MNHNS and CDR2 SASEGT come from the germline V gene. V shed 4 bases and J 1 base; nucleotides not matched to a gene: 8. The CDR3 sequence is 17 residues long. CDR3 sequence reads: CASSGLPGQGNTGELFF. CDR3 in DNA: TGTGCCAGCAGTGGTTTACCAGGACAGGGGAACACCGGGGAGCTGTTTTTT.

V is TRBV7-9 and J is TRBJ1-5, with D tentatively TRBD1 (5 bases). CDR3 length equals 14 residues. V shed 6 bases and J shed 0 bases, with 9 bases lying between them. CDR1 and CDR2 from the germline V gene are SEHNR and FQNEAQ (reference sequence). Written as DNA, the CDR3 is TGTGCCAGCAGTTACGGGGGTAGCAATCAGCCCCAGCATTTT. Residues: CASSYGGSNQPQHF.

The V and J genes are TRBV3-1 (or the pseudogene TRBV3-2) and TRBJ2-5; 13 nucleotides match TRBD2. Germline V gene sequence: CDR1 LGHDT, CDR2 YNNKEL (reference sequence). Trimming at V came to 6 bases and at J to 14 bases, leaving 9 bases not matched to a gene. CDR3 length equals 13 residues. The DNA for the CDR3 is TGTGCCAGCAGTCTTCGGACTAGCGGGGGTGTATACTTC. It specifies CASSLRTSGGVYF.

The genes are TRBV3-1 (or the pseudogene TRBV3-2) and TRBJ2-2, with D unresolved. Deletions cut 0 bases from V and 4 bases from J, with 6 bases between. This CDR3 contains 14 residues. CDR1 is LGHDT, CDR2 YNNKEL, per germline (reference sequence). The CDR3 reads CASSQDRATGELFF. DNA for the CDR3: TGTGCCAGCAGCCAAGATCGAGCCACCGGGGAGCTGTTTTTT.

For the CDR3, the DNA is TGTGCCACCAGCAGATCCCAGGGCACTAGCACAGATACGCAGTATTTT. This codes for CATSRSQGTSTDTQYF. This chain joins TRBV15 and TRBJ2-3; tentatively, D is TRBD1 (5 bases). There are 16 residues in the CDR3. V dropped 2 bases and J dropped 0 bases, with 12 bases sitting between them. The germline V gene has CDR1 LNHNV and CDR2 YYDKDF (reference sequence).

The rearrangement joins TRBV18 to TRBJ1-4, with D possibly matching TRBD1 (6 bases). CDR1 and CDR2 from the germline V gene are KGHSH and LQKENI. The CDR3 is made up of 14 amino acids. Trimming took off 5 bases at V and 7 bases at J, with 14 bases between the two ends. The CDR3 loop is CASSSFEGGEKLFF. In nucleotides, the CDR3 is TGTGCCAGCTCATCCTTTGAAGGGGGTGAAAAACTGTTTTTT.

J is TRBJ2-7 and V is TRBV19; possibly TRBD2 for D (6 bases). The germline gives CDR1 LNHDA, CDR2 SQIVND (reference sequence). The CDR3 spans 15 residues. Trimming pared 3 bases from V and 2 bases from J, leaving 14 bases between. CDR3 in amino acids: CASSIPGSSAYEQYF. The CDR3 DNA reads TGTGCCAGTAGTATTCCCGGGAGTAGCGCCTACGAGCAGTACTTC.

The genes are TRBV10-2 and TRBJ1-2; D is uncertain. Trimming stripped 6 bases from V and 8 bases from J, with 10 bases between. CDR3 length equals 11 residues. Looked up from germline, CDR1 is WSHSY and CDR2 is SAAADI. The CDR3 region is CASRYEQGYTF. The DNA for the CDR3 is TGCGCCAGCAGATACGAACAGGGCTACACCTTC.

V usage is TRBV5-6 and J usage is TRBJ2-7; D is ambiguous. CDR1 is SGHDT, CDR2 YYEEEE, per germline. The V end was cut by 5 bases, the J end by 0 bases, with 6 bases between. The CDR3 is made up of 12 amino acids. The CDR3 sequence: CASRSSSYEQYF. The CDR3 nucleotides are TGTGCCAGCAGATCTTCCTCCTACGAGCAGTACTTC.

This clone occurred a few times. The chain employs TRBV5-6 and TRBJ2-1, with TRBD1 identical over 8 bases. Trimming cost V 3 bases and J 5 bases; bases outside gene matches: 7. The CDR3 extends over 15 amino acids. Germline loops: CDR1 SGHDT, CDR2 YYEEEE. DNA of the CDR3: TGTGCCAGCAGCTGGGGCAGGGGGCTGAACAATGAGCAGTTCTTC. Its translation is CASSWGRGLNNEQFF.

The rearrangement links TRBV18 to TRBJ2-5, with D hard to call. The CDR3 contains 13 residues. The germline V gene has CDR1 KGHSH and CDR2 LQKENI. V was shortened by 0 bases and J by 5 bases, with 7 bases between the two germline ends. CDR3 DNA sequence: TGTGCCAGCTCACCACCTAGTGCGGAGACCCAGTACTTC. It codes for CASSPPSAETQYF.

The gene calls are TRBV10-3 and TRBJ1-2; TRBD1 matches at 7 bases. CDR1 is ENHRY, CDR2 SYGVKD, per germline. The CDR3 has 15 amino acids. V lost 0 bases to trimming and J lost 4 bases; unmatched junction nucleotides: 5. The CDR3 spells CAISESTGNTYGYTF. As DNA, the CDR3 is TGTGCCATCAGTGAGTCGACAGGGAACACCTATGGCTACACCTTC.

The chain links TRBV18 to TRBJ1-4, with 8 nucleotides matching TRBD1. CDR1 is KGHSH and CDR2 is LQKENI in the germline V gene. Unmatched junction bases numbered 8, after V lost 3 bases and J lost 8 bases. The CDR3 is 15 amino acids. The chain's CDR3 is CASSPNGQGGEKLFF. For the CDR3, the DNA is TGTGCCAGCTCACCGAACGGACAGGGAGGGGAAAAACTGTTTTTT.

The V and J genes are TRBV2 and TRBJ2-5, with 9 bases aligning to TRBD2. The CDR3 is 14 amino acids. Per the germline V gene, CDR1 is SNHLY and CDR2 is FYNNEI. Trimming cost V 8 bases and J 5 bases; bases outside gene matches: 9. The CDR3 sequence: CASYLAGLLETQYF. In nucleotides, the CDR3 is TGTGCCAGCTATCTAGCGGGGTTGCTGGAGACCCAGTACTTC.

V is TRBV27 and J is TRBJ1-3; D is ambiguous. There are 16 residues in the CDR3. CDR1 MNHEY and CDR2 SMNVEV come from the germline V gene (reference sequence). V lost 6 bases and J lost 0, with 15 bases in between. The CDR3 nucleotides read TGTGCCAGCAGCCTGGAGGGCCCCCTCTCTGGAAACACCATATATTTT. Its translation is CASSLEGPLSGNTIYF.

This clone was seen a few times. V and J are TRBV13 and TRBJ1-2, with 9 bases identical to TRBD1. V shed 0 bases and J 8 bases; nucleotides not matched to a gene: 7. The CDR3 has 15 residues. Germline CDR1 PRHDT, CDR2 FYEKMQ (reference sequence). CDR3 region: CASSLGQGAYIGYTF. Here the CDR3 DNA reads TGTGCCAGCAGCTTAGGACAGGGGGCTTATATAGGCTACACCTTC.

The chain combines TRBV5-8 with TRBJ2-2, with D perhaps matching TRBD1 (6 bases). Per germline, CDR1 SGHTS and CDR2 YDEGEE. V lost 2 bases and J 9 bases, leaving 11 bases between the germline ends. The CDR3 consists of 13 residues. CDR3 sequence reads: CASSFGTIRELFF. The DNA of the CDR3 is TGTGCCAGCAGCTTCGGGACAATCCGGGAGCTGTTTTTT.

The chain has TRBV12-5 and TRBJ1-1; 10 nucleotides line up with TRBD1. The CDR3 loop spans 23 amino acids. Germline CDR1 LGHNT, CDR2 FRNRAP. V was clipped by 7 bases and J by 4 bases; unmatched bases: 33. The CDR3 protein is CASAPSPGRDRGFLGGEGTEAFF. Here the CDR3 DNA reads TGTGCTAGTGCCCCCTCCCCCGGCCGGGACAGGGGTTTCTTGGGGGGCGAGGGCACTGAAGCTTTCTTT.

The chain has TRBV18 and TRBJ1-6; the D gene is possibly TRBD1 (6 bases). Trimming removed 6 bases from V and 5 bases from J, with 17 bases in between. CDR1 is KGHSH, CDR2 LQKENI, per germline. The CDR3 sequence is 16 residues long. The DNA for the CDR3 is TGTGCCAGCTCGCCGCAGGGGCGGGTCAATAATTCACCCCTCCACTTT. Translation: CASSPQGRVNNSPLHF.

The V and J genes are TRBV5-6 and TRBJ1-2; 7 nucleotides agree with TRBD1. The CDR3 has 15 amino acids. Germline CDR1 and CDR2: SGHDT and YYEEEE. Unmatched junction bases numbered 9, after V lost 3 bases and J lost 4 bases. CDR3 loop: CASSSKVGQSYGYTF. The CDR3 nucleotides read TGTGCCAGCAGCTCAAAAGTGGGACAGTCCTATGGCTACACCTTC.

The chain employs TRBV4-1 and TRBJ2-1; weak D call: TRBD2 (5 bases). Germline values: CDR1 MGHRA, CDR2 YSYEKL. This CDR3 contains 15 residues. The V gene lost 7 bases and the J gene lost 0 bases, with 13 bases spanning the gap. The CDR3 DNA follows: TGCGCCAGCACCTGGGTGAGCGGCTCCTACAATGAGCAGTTCTTC. Translated: CASTWVSGSYNEQFF.

The V and J genes are TRBV11-3 and TRBJ2-1; D possibly corresponds to TRBD1 (6 bases). The CDR3 extends over 15 amino acids. The ends were cut back, 0 bases at V and 4 bases at J, with 10 bases in the middle. From germline, CDR1 is SGHNT and CDR2 YENEEA. CDR3 DNA: TGTGCCAGCAGCTTAGACAGGGGCCCTTACAATGAGCAGTTCTTC. Residues: CASSLDRGPYNEQFF.

This clone was counted a few times. V is TRBV27 and J is TRBJ1-4; D ambiguous. Trimming removed 2 bases from V and 0 bases from J, with 7 bases in between. Germline CDR1 and CDR2: MNHEY and SMNVEV (reference sequence). This CDR3 has 15 amino acids. This CDR3 reads CASSLAVATNEKLFF. CDR3 nucleotide sequence: TGTGCCAGCAGTTTAGCGGTTGCAACTAATGAAAAACTGTTTTTT.